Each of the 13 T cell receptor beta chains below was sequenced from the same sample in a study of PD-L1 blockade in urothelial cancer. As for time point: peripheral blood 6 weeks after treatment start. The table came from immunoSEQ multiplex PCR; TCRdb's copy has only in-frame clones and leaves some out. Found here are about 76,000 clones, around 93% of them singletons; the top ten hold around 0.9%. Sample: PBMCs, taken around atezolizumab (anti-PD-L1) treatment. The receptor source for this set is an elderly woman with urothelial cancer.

CDR3 protein: CASSSQGENIQYF. The CDR3 region has the DNA TGTGCCAGCAGTTCCCAGGGGGAAAACATTCAGTACTTC. This chain links TRBV28 with TRBJ2-4; 7 bases fit TRBD1. V lost 4 bases and J lost 5; bases outside the gene matches: 2. There are 13 residues in the CDR3. Germline CDR1 MDHEN, CDR2 SYDVKM.

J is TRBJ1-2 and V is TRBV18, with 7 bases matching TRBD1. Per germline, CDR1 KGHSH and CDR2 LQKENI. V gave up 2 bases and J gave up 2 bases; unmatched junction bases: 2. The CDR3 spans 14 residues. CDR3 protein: CASSPGTVNYGYTF. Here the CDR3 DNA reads TGTGCCAGCTCACCAGGGACAGTGAACTATGGCTACACCTTC.

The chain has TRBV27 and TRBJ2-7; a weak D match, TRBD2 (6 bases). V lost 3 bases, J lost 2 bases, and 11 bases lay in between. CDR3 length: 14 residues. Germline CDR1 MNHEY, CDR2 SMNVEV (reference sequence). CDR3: CASSFSGGPYEQYF. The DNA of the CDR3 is TGTGCCAGCAGTTTTTCCGGGGGTCCCTACGAGCAGTACTTC.

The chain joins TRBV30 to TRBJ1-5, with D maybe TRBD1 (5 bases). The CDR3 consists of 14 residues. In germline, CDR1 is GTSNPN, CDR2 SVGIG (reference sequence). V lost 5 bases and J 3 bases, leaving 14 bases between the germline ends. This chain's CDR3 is CAWDRGTHNQPQHF. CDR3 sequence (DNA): TGTGCCTGGGATCGAGGGACTCACAATCAGCCCCAGCATTTT.

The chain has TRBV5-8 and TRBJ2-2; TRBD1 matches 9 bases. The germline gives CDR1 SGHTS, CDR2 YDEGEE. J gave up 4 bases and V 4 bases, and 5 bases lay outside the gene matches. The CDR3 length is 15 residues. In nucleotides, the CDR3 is TGTGCCAGCAGCGCCGGGACAGGGATCACCGGGGAGCTGTTTTTT. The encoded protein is CASSAGTGITGELFF.

The CDR3 DNA sequence: TGTGCCAGCCTTTTTAGCGGACTAGCCGGGAGGGGCTATGAGCAGTTCTTC. This sequence encodes CASLFSGLAGRGYEQFF. The V and J genes are TRBV2 and TRBJ2-1; 8 bases match TRBD2. Germline assignment: CDR1 SNHLY and CDR2 FYNNEI. After removal of 8 bases from V and 8 bases from J, the junction contained 20 bases not matched to a gene. The CDR3 is 17 amino acids.

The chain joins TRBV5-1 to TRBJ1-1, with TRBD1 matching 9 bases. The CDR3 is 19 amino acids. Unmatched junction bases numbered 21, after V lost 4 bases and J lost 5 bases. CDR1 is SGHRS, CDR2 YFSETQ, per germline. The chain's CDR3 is CASSRIQGTGTGFRTEAFF. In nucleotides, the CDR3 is TGCGCCAGCAGCAGAATACAGGGGACGGGGACAGGGTTCAGGACTGAAGCTTTCTTT.

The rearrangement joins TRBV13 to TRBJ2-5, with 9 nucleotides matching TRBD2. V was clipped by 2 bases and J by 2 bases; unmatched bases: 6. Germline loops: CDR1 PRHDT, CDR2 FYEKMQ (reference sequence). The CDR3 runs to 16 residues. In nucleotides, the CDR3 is TGTGCCAGCAGCTTATTTGGCGGGAGGGCACAAGAGACCCAGTACTTC. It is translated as CASSLFGGRAQETQYF.

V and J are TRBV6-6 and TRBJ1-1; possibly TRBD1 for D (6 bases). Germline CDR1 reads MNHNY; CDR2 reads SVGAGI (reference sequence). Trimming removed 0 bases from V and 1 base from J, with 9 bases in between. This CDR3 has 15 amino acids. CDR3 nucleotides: TGTGCCAGCAGTTACTCACAGGGTCGGAACACTGAAGCTTTCTTT. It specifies CASSYSQGRNTEAFF.

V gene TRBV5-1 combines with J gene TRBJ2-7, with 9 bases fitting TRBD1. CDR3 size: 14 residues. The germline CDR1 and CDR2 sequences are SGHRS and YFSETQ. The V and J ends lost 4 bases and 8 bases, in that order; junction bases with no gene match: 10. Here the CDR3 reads CASSAGTGYFKQYF. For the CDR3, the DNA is TGCGCCAGCAGCGCCGGGACAGGGTATTTCAAGCAGTACTTC.

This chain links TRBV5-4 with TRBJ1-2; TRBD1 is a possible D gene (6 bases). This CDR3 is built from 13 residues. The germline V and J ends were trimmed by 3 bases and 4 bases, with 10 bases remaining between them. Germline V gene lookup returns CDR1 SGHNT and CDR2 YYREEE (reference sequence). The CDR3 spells CASSSTGSYGYTF. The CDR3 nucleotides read TGTGCCAGCAGCTCGACAGGATCCTATGGCTACACCTTC.

This CDR3 is CASSEGVGSNQPQHF. For the CDR3, the DNA is TGTGCCAGCAGCGAGGGTGTCGGGAGCAATCAGCCCCAGCATTTT. The V and J genes are TRBV5-8 and TRBJ1-5, with D unclear. The CDR3 consists of 15 residues. V lost 4 bases, J lost 1 base, and 12 bases lay in between. Germline-derived CDR1 and CDR2 are SGHTS and YDEGEE.

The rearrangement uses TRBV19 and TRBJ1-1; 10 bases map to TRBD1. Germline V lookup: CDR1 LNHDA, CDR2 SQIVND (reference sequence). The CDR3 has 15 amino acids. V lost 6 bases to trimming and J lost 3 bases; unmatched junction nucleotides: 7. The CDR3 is CASSSRQGAYTEAFF. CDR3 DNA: TGTGCCAGTAGCAGCCGACAGGGGGCATACACTGAAGCTTTCTTT.